These T cell receptor beta chains were read from a single sample in a study of blood T cell repertoires in COVID-19. Generated by immunoSEQ multiplex PCR, the TCRdb table keeps only in-frame clones and is missing some. Of around 300,000 clones listed, under 90% are singletons. Sequences were obtained from peripheral blood. All receptors derive from a man aged 50-59 years with acute or convalescent COVID-19. CDR3s include the opening cysteine and the closing phenylalanine or tryptophan. A D gene is named only where the DNA matches it firmly. Some rows mark clone size as missing; the rest say once, few, many or name a class of expanded clone.

abundance	v_gene	d_gene	j_gene	CDR3aa	CDR3nt
once	TRBV6-1	TRBD1	TRBJ1-2	CASSEDDRGLFYGYTF	TGTGCCAGCAGTGAAGATGACAGGGGCCTTTTCTATGGCTACACCTTC
NA	TRBV5-5	TRBD1	TRBJ1-4	CASSFTGVLYEKLFF	TGTGCCAGCAGCTTTACAGGGGTCCTCTATGAAAAACTGTTTTTT
NA	TRBV19	TRBD1	TRBJ1-3	CASSIWFRTGRTGNTIYF	TGTGCCAGTAGTATATGGTTCCGGACAGGACGGACTGGAAACACCATATATTTT
NA	TRBV4-1	NA	TRBJ1-5	CASSQLDQGNQPQHF	TGCGCCAGCAGCCAACTCGACCAGGGGAATCAGCCCCAGCATTTT
NA	TRBV10-3	NA	TRBJ1-2	CAISEKGHAPYGYTF	TGTGCCATCAGTGAGAAAGGACACGCACCCTATGGATACACCTTC
NA	TRBV11-2	TRBD1	TRBJ2-7	CASIADRVFYEQYF	TGTGCCAGCATAGCTGACAGGGTTTTCTACGAGCAGTACTTC
NA	TRBV3-1/TRBV3-2	TRBD2	TRBJ2-1	CASSQGIAGGAYNEQFF	TGTGCCAGCAGCCAAGGGATAGCGGGGGGGGCCTACAATGAGCAGTTCTTC
NA	TRBV5-4	NA	TRBJ2-7	CASSLGGQGSNEQYF	TGTGCCAGCAGCTTGGGGGGGCAGGGAAGCAACGAGCAGTACTTC
NA	TRBV2	NA	TRBJ1-2	CASSERGDGGVNYGYTF	TGTGCCAGCAGTGAACGGGGGGACGGAGGGGTCAACTATGGCTACACCTTC
once	TRBV18	TRBD2	TRBJ2-7	CASSPGTSGGYEQYF	TGTGCCAGCTCCCCCGGGACTAGCGGGGGCTACGAGCAGTACTTC
NA	TRBV4-1	TRBD1	TRBJ1-2	CASSQADGQGGGYTF	TGCGCCAGCAGCCAAGCCGATGGACAGGGAGGTGGCTACACCTTC
NA	TRBV18	TRBD1	TRBJ2-3	CASSPPDRVDTQYF	TGTGCCAGCTCACCACCGGACAGGGTAGATACGCAGTATTTT
NA	TRBV11-2	NA	TRBJ1-1	CASSLAGTIGAFF	TGTGCCAGCAGCTTAGCTGGGACTATTGGAGCTTTCTTT
once	TRBV6-5	TRBD1	TRBJ2-5	CASSYTTGTGKTQYF	TGTGCCAGCAGTTACACCACCGGGACAGGGAAGACCCAGTACTTC
NA	TRBV4-1	TRBD1	TRBJ1-6	CAPRNRGRSYSPLHF	TGCGCCCCCAGGAACAGGGGGCGAAGTTATTCACCCCTCCACTTT
many	TRBV7-9	TRBD1	TRBJ2-7	CASSRQGDEQYF	TGTGCCAGCAGCAGACAGGGGGACGAGCAGTACTTC
NA	TRBV7-9	NA	TRBJ2-3	CASSRGADTTDTQYF	TGTGCCAGCAGCAGGGGGGCGGACACCACAGATACGCAGTATTTT
few	TRBV19	NA	TRBJ1-2	CASRTGEGYGYTF	TGTGCCAGTAGGACCGGGGAGGGGTATGGCTACACCTTC
NA	TRBV11-2	TRBD1	TRBJ1-2	CASSLPGTGYGYTF	TGTGCCAGCAGCTTACCCGGGACAGGGTACGGCTACACCTTC
NA	TRBV15	NA	TRBJ2-3	CATSRDQADTQYF	TGTGCCACCAGCAGAGATCAGGCAGATACGCAGTATTTT
NA	TRBV18	NA	TRBJ1-2	CASSPPPTEYGYTF	TGTGCCAGCTCACCACCACCGACAGAGTACGGCTACACCTTC
NA	TRBV19	NA	TRBJ1-2	CASTTPWGQDRHTF	TGTGCCAGTACCACTCCGTGGGGCCAGGATAGACACACCTTC
NA	TRBV30	TRBD1	TRBJ1-1	CAWSHAGTGKPEAFF	TGTGCCTGGAGTCACGCCGGGACAGGGAAACCTGAAGCTTTCTTT
NA	TRBV7-9	NA	TRBJ1-1	CASDSPGTEAFF	TGTGCCAGCGATAGTCCGGGGACTGAAGCTTTCTTT
once	TRBV19	NA	TRBJ2-1	CASSTQGYGPYNEQFF	TGTGCCAGTAGTACACAGGGATATGGCCCCTACAATGAGCAGTTCTTC
NA	TRBV24-1	TRBD2	TRBJ2-1	CATSDQGSGGRGEQFF	TGTGCCACCAGTGACCAAGGCAGCGGGGGGAGGGGTGAGCAGTTCTTC
NA	TRBV11-2	NA	TRBJ2-2	CASSLDRGTGELFF	TGTGCCAGCAGCTTAGATCGGGGAACCGGGGAGCTGTTTTTT
NA	TRBV19	TRBD1	TRBJ2-6	CATSPGQGSGANVLTF	TGTGCCACCAGTCCGGGACAGGGGTCTGGGGCCAACGTCCTGACTTTC
NA	TRBV7-8	NA	TRBJ2-1	CASSLAQGSYNEQFF	TGTGCCAGCAGCTTGGCCCAGGGGTCCTACAATGAGCAGTTCTTC
NA	TRBV6-5	NA	TRBJ1-3	CASSYRGGNTIYF	TGTGCCAGCAGTTACCGGGGTGGAAACACCATATATTTT
NA	TRBV19	TRBD1	TRBJ1-1	CASSPRQGSTEAFF	TGTGCCAGTAGTCCCCGACAGGGTTCCACTGAAGCTTTCTTT
NA	TRBV5-4	TRBD2	TRBJ2-1	CASSSTSGTYNEQFF	TGTGCCAGCAGCTCGACTAGCGGCACCTACAATGAGCAGTTCTTC
NA	TRBV6-5	TRBD1	TRBJ1-5	CASSHRDREIQPQHF	TGTGCCAGCAGCCACCGGGACAGGGAGATTCAGCCCCAGCATTTT
NA	TRBV9	TRBD1	TRBJ1-1	CASSADGRGDTEAFF	TGTGCCAGCAGCGCCGACGGCAGGGGGGATACTGAAGCTTTCTTT
few	TRBV11-2	NA	TRBJ1-6	CASSFEPGPFSPLHF	TGTGCCAGCAGCTTCGAACCAGGGCCCTTTTCACCCCTCCACTTT
NA	TRBV6-5	NA	TRBJ2-4	CASTTDSLAKNIQYF	TGTGCCAGCACTACGGACTCCCTAGCCAAAAACATTCAGTACTTC
NA	TRBV14	NA	TRBJ2-6	CASSQDSSGANVLTF	TGTGCCAGCAGCCAAGACAGCTCTGGGGCCAACGTCCTGACTTTC
few	TRBV19	TRBD1	TRBJ1-1	CASSMTGNTEAFF	TGTGCCAGTAGTATGACAGGGAATACTGAAGCTTTCTTT
NA	TRBV3-1/TRBV3-2	TRBD1	TRBJ2-1	CASSQDRGTGTYNEQFF	TGTGCCAGCAGCCAAGATAGGGGGACAGGTACCTACAATGAGCAGTTCTTC
NA	TRBV6-5	NA	TRBJ1-1	CASSFGEQFAEAFF	TGTGCCAGCAGTTTCGGGGAACAGTTCGCTGAAGCTTTCTTT
once	TRBV10-3	NA	TRBJ1-2	CAISEPPGGYGYTF	TGTGCCATCAGTGAGCCGCCCGGCGGATATGGCTACACCTTC
NA	TRBV2	TRBD1	TRBJ1-1	CASSTDREVEAFF	TGTGCCAGCAGCACTGACAGGGAGGTTGAAGCTTTCTTT
NA	TRBV25-1	NA	TRBJ1-6	CASSERQDNSPLHF	TGTGCCAGCAGTGAACGACAGGATAATTCACCCCTCCACTTT
NA	TRBV5-1	TRBD1	TRBJ1-1	CASRQGADAFF	TGCGCCAGCAGACAGGGGGCCGATGCTTTCTTT
NA	TRBV2	TRBD1	TRBJ2-5	CASSGQGAGETQYF	TGTGCCAGCAGCGGACAGGGGGCAGGGGAGACCCAGTACTTC
NA	TRBV9	NA	TRBJ2-6	CASSVSPGANVLTF	TGTGCCAGCAGCGTGAGCCCGGGGGCCAACGTCCTGACTTTC
NA	TRBV4-1	NA	TRBJ2-1	CASSQVRDSNEQFF	TGCGCCAGCAGCCAAGTCCGGGATTCCAATGAGCAGTTCTTC
NA	TRBV3-1/TRBV3-2	TRBD2	TRBJ2-3	CASSQRLAGGRTDTQYF	TGTGCCAGCAGCCAAAGACTAGCGGGGGGCCGTACAGATACGCAGTATTTT
few	TRBV19	NA	TRBJ1-5	CASRPGLQLRRNQPQHF	TGTGCCAGCCGTCCCGGACTACAATTGCGGCGAAATCAGCCCCAGCATTTT
NA	TRBV2	NA	TRBJ1-2	CASSEAPAAYGYTF	TGTGCCAGCAGTGAAGCGCCGGCGGCCTATGGCTACACCTTC
NA	TRBV7-3	TRBD1	TRBJ2-1	CASGLGDRGYNEQFF	TGTGCCAGCGGGCTCGGGGACAGGGGCTACAATGAGCAGTTCTTC
NA	TRBV19	NA	TRBJ1-5	CASSSGVGDQPQHF	TGTGCCAGTAGTTCGGGGGTGGGAGATCAGCCCCAGCATTTT
many	TRBV5-6	NA	TRBJ1-2	CASSFGYGYTF	TGTGCCAGCAGCTTCGGCTATGGCTACACCTTC
NA	TRBV7-9	TRBD1	TRBJ2-7	CASSLQGQGFSYEQYF	TGTGCCAGCAGCCTCCAGGGACAGGGGTTTTCCTACGAGCAGTACTTC
NA	TRBV7-2	TRBD2	TRBJ2-5	CASSPQAGRETQYF	TGTGCCAGCAGCCCTCAAGCGGGGCGAGAGACCCAGTACTTC